This TCR beta chain is drawn from a study of Ad26.COV2.S vaccination and SARS-CoV-2 variants. Study details: The vaccine Ad26.COV2.S was put into the muscle once, or twice with 56 days between.

Measured with immunoSEQ multiplex PCR; TCRdb has only the in-frame clones, and not every one. The data hold roughly 700,000 clones, with 89% observed a single time. The germline V gene encodes CDR1 SGHNT and CDR2 YYREEE (reference sequence). V shed 6 bases and J shed 5 bases, with 17 bases lying between them. The CDR3 extends over 14 amino acids. Study observations and caveats: Non-spike TCR breadth showed similarity between vaccine and placebo recipients.

This clone was seen only once. The antigen remains undetermined. Treatment reported: around 19 received Ad26.COV2.S at low or high dose, single or two shots; roughly 5 received placebo; per-sample allocation not given. Sampling was performed 63 days after the first vaccine or placebo injection. It was Wuhan-strain SARS-CoV-2 spike that the Ad26 vaccine vector expressed. The sequencing here drew on peripheral blood, taken in a trial of Ad26.COV2.S vaccine versus placebo. This TCR was sampled from a person aged 18-65 years who received the Ad26.COV2.S COVID-19 vaccine or a placebo. The chain links TRBV5-4 to TRBJ2-5, with D possibly TRBD1 on 6 matching bases. The CDR3 here is CASMDARGRETQYF. The DNA for the CDR3 is TGTGCCAGCATGGACGCCAGGGGAAGGGAGACCCAGTACTTC. Looking up the rest from reference TRBV5-4 and TRBJ2-5 gives the full variable domain: ETGVTQSPTHLIKTRGQQVTLRCSSQSGHNTVSWYQQALGQGPQFIFQYYREEENGRGNFPPRFSGLQFPNYSSELNVNALELDDSALYLCASMDARGRETQYFGPGTRLLVL.